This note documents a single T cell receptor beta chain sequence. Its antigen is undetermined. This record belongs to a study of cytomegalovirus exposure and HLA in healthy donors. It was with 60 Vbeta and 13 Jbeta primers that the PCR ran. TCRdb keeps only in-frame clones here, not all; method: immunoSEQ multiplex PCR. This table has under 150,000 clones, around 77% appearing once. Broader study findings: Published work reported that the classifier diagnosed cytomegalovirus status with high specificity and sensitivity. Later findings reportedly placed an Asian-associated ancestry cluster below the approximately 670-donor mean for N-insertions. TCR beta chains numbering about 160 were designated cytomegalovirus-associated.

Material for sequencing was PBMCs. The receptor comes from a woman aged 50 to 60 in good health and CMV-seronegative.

The CDR3 nucleotides read TGCAGCGTTGAAGATGGGCGGGGCGGCTACACCTTC. This translates into CSVEDGRGGYTF. The gene calls are TRBV29-1 and TRBJ1-2; a weak D match, TRBD1 (5 bases). The germline V and J ends were trimmed by 0 bases and 8 bases, with 10 bases remaining between them. The CDR3 contains 12 residues. In germline, CDR1 is SQVTM, CDR2 ANQGSEA.